The source of this TCR beta chain is a study of T cell responses to AZD1222 COVID-19 vaccine. The repertoire was sequenced with immunoSEQ multiplex PCR; TCRdb's copy has only in-frame clones and lacks some. In the table there are 200,000 or so clones, approximately 92% of which are singletons. CDR1 MDHEN and CDR2 SYDVKM come from the germline V gene. The CDR3 totals 14 residues. The V end was cut by 5 bases, the J end by 8 bases, with 18 bases between. Sequencing used peripheral blood, obtained on day 0 of AZD1222 vaccination. The V gene is TRBV28, the J gene TRBJ1-2; possible D gene TRBD1, 6 bases. The source of this sequence is an adult in good health. This CDR3 is CASSGGARGLGYTF. The CDR3 DNA reads as TGTGCCAGCAGTGGGGGGGCACGGGGGTTGGGCTACACCTTC.